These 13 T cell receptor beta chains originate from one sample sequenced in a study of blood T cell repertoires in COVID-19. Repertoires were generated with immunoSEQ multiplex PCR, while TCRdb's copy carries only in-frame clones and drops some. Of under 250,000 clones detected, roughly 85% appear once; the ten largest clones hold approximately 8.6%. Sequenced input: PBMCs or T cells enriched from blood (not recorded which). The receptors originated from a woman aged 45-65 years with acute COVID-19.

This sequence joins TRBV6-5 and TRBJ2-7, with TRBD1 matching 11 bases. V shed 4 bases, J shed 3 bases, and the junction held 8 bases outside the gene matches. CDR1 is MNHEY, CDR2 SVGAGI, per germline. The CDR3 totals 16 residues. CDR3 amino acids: CASSFTGTGGIYEQYF. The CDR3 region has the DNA TGTGCCAGCAGTTTTACCGGGACAGGGGGGATCTACGAGCAGTACTTC.

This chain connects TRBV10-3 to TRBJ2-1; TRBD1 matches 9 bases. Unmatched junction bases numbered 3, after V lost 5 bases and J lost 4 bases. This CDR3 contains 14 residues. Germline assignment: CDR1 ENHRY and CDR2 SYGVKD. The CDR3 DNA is TGTGCCATCAGTTCGACAGGGGGGTACAATGAGCAGTTCTTC. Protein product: CAISSTGGYNEQFF.

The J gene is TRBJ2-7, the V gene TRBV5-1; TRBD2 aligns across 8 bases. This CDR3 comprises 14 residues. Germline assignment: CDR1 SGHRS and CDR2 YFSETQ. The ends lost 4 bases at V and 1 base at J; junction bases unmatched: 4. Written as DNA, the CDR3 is TGCGCCAGCAGCGCGGGGGGCCGTTCCTACGAGCAGTACTTC. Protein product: CASSAGGRSYEQYF.

The DNA of the CDR3 is TGTGCCAGCAACAGACAGGGGGACACCGGGGAGCTGTTTTTT. This sequence encodes CASNRQGDTGELFF. The genes are TRBV2 and TRBJ2-2, with 9 nucleotides matching TRBD1. The CDR3 loop spans 14 amino acids. Trimming at V came to 7 bases and at J to 3 bases, leaving 3 bases not matched to a gene. CDR1 and CDR2 from the germline V gene are SNHLY and FYNNEI.

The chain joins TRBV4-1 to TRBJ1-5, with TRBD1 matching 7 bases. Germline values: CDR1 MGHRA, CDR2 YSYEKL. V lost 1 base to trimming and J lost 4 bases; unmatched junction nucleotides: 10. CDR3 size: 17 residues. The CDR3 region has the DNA TGCGCCAGCAGCCAAGGTTTGAGGGGGCCCATAAATCAGCCCCAGCATTTT. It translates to CASSQGLRGPINQPQHF.

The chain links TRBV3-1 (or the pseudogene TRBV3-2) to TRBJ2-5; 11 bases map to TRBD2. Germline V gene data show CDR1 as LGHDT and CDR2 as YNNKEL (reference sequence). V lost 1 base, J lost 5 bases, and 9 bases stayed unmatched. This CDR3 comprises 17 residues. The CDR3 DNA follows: TGTGCCAGCAGCCAAGTGGGCCTAGCGGGGGGCGGCGAGACCCAGTACTTC. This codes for CASSQVGLAGGGETQYF.

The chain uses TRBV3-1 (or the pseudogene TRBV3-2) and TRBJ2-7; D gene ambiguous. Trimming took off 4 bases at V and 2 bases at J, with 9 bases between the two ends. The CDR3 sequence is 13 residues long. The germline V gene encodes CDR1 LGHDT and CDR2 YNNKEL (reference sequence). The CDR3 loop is CASSPAAAYEQYF. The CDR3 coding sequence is TGTGCCAGCAGCCCAGCCGCGGCCTACGAGCAGTACTTC.

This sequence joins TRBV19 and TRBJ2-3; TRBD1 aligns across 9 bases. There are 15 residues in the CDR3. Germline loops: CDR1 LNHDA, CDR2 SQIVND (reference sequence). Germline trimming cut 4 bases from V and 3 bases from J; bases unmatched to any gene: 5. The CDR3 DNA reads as TGTGCCAGTAGTACTACAGGGGGCTATACAGATACGCAGTATTTT. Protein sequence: CASSTTGGYTDTQYF.

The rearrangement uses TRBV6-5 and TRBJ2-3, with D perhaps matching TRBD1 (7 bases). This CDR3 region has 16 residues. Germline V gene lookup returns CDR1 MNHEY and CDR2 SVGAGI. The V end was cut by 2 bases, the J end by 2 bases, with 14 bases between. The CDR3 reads CASSYLQGGSTDTQYF. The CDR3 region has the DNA TGTGCCAGCAGTTACCTGCAGGGGGGATCCACAGATACGCAGTATTTT.

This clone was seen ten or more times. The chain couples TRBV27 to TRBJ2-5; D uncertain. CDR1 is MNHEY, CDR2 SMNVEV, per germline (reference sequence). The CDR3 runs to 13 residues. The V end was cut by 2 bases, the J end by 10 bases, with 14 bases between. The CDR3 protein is CASSLAWPSYQYF. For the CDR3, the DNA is TGTGCCAGCAGTTTAGCCTGGCCTTCTTACCAGTACTTC.

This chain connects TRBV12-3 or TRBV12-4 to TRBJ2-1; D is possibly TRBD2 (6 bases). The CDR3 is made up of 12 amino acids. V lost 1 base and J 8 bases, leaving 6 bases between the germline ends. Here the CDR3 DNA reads TGTGCCAGCAGTTTAGGGGGGGATGAGCAGTTCTTC. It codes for CASSLGGDEQFF.

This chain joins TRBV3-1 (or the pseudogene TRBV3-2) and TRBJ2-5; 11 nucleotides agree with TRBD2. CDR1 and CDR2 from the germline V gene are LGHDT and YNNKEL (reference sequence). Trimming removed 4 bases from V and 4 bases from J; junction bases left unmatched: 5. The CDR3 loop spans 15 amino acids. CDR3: CASSPNSGGAETQYF. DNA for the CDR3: TGTGCCAGCAGCCCCAATAGCGGGGGGGCAGAGACCCAGTACTTC.

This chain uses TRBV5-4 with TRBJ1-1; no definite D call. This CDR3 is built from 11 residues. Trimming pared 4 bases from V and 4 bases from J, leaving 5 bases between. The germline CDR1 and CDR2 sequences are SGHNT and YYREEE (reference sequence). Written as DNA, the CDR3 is TGTGCCAGCAGCCTCGGCACTGAAGCTTTCTTT. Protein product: CASSLGTEAFF.